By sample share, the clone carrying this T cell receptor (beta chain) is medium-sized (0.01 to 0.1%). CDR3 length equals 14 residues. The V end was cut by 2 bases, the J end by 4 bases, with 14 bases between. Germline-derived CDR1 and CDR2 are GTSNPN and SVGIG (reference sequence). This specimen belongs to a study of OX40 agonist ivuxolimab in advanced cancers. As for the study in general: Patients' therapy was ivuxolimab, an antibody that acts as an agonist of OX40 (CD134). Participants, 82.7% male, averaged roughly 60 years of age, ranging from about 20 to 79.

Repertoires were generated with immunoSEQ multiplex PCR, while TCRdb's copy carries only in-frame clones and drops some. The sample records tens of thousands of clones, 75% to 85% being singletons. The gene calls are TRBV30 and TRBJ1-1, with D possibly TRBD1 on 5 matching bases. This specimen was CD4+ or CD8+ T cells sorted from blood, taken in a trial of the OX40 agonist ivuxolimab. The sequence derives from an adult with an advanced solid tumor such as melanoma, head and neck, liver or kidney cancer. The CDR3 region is CAWSIGGTSTEAFF. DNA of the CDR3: TGTGCCTGGAGTATCGGGGGGACGTCCACTGAAGCTTTCTTT. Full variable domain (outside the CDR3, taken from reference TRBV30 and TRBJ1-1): SQTIHQWPATLVQPVGSPLSLECTVEGTSNPNLYWYRQAAGRGLQLLFYSVGIGQISSEVPQNLSASRPQDRQFILSSKKLLLSDSGFYLCAWSIGGTSTEAFFGQGTRLTVV.